The table lists the clone carrying this T cell receptor beta chain with a count of one. Assay used: immunoSEQ multiplex PCR; TCRdb lists only in-frame clones, some missing. The data hold millions of clones, with 90% to 95% observed a single time. This entry is derived from a study of shared clonotypes between healthy human individuals. V was cut by 5 bases and J by 4 bases, with 18 bases left in between. The V gene's germline CDR1 is SGHAT and CDR2 FQNNGV. The CDR3 extends over 15 amino acids. Sequencing used naive CD4+ T cells sorted from blood. As for subset: CD45RA+ positively selected. The rearrangement uses TRBV11-2 and TRBJ2-7; the D is unclear. The TCR comes from a young man in good health. Here the CDR3 DNA reads TGTGCCAGCAGCGCCTCCTCAAAGCAGACGTACGAGCAGTACTTC. Translated, it gives CASSASSKQTYEQYF.